This T cell receptor (beta chain) derives from a study of CD8 T cells in ankylosing spondylitis. This clonotype was counted a few times. Its antigen is currently unknown. Study-level results: One TCR beta motif, made up of roughly 8 highly homologous variants, appeared characteristic of ankylosing spondylitis blood.

From the 5' RACE reads, TCRdb called clonotypes with MiXCR, one entry per CDR3 protein. The table records around 770,000 distinct CDR3 sequences, roughly 12% of them present only once. The CDR3 extends over 15 amino acids. Germline CDR1 SGHAT, CDR2 FQDESV (reference sequence). V was pared by 5 bases and J by 0 bases, with 7 bases of the junction left unmatched. The clonotype was recovered from a male donor with ankylosing spondylitis. The chain recombines TRBV11-1 with TRBJ2-7; 7 nucleotides align to TRBD2. Material for sequencing was blood, either unsorted or a sorted T cell fraction (not recorded which). The DNA of the CDR3 is TGTGCCAGCAGCGCAAGCGGGGCCAGCTCCTACGAGCAGTACTTC. This translates into CASSASGASSYEQYF.